The next 16 T cell receptor beta chains were all read from a single sample in a study of a mutant IDH1 vaccine in newly diagnosed glioma. Regarding time point: week 35, safety follow-up. Every vaccination contained 300 ug of the mutant IDH1 20-mer peptide and was paired with topical imiquimod. No antigen has been identified for these receptors. The assay was immunoSEQ multiplex PCR, and TCRdb's table has in-frame clones only and misses some. This sample carries 35,000 to 50,000 clones, approximately 80% of them seen once, and the ten largest clones take 5.1%. This specimen consisted of PBMCs, obtained from a glioma patient whose treatment included an IDH1 peptide vaccine. These receptors all stem from a woman between 45 and 60 years old with glioma.

V is TRBV7-9 and J is TRBJ1-1; D is unresolved. Trimming took off 5 bases at V and 1 base at J, with 8 bases between the two ends. CDR1 SEHNR and CDR2 FQNEAQ come from the germline V gene (reference sequence). This CDR3 region has 13 residues. Here the CDR3 reads CASSMTKNTEAFF. The CDR3 region has the DNA TGTGCCAGCAGCATGACAAAGAACACTGAAGCTTTCTTT.

This rearrangement joins TRBV30 to TRBJ2-5, with D perhaps matching TRBD2 (5 bases). The V gene lost 0 bases and the J gene lost 5 bases, with 13 bases spanning the gap. CDR1 and CDR2 (germline): GTSNPN, SVGIG (reference sequence). The CDR3 totals 14 residues. CDR3 residues: CAWSVTGGWETQYF. The CDR3 region has the DNA TGTGCCTGGAGTGTAACCGGAGGATGGGAGACCCAGTACTTC.

The chain has TRBV7-9 and TRBJ1-2, with D hard to call. The CDR3 runs to 12 residues. Germline CDR1 is SEHNR and CDR2 is FQNEAQ (reference sequence). The germline V and J ends were trimmed by 2 bases and 8 bases, with 9 bases remaining between them. CDR3 DNA: TGTGCCAGCAGCTTAAGTTCTGGGGGCTACACCTTC. Residues: CASSLSSGGYTF.

This clone was seen more than once but under ten times. The chain links TRBV2 to TRBJ1-4, with D possibly being TRBD1 (5 bases). Germline values: CDR1 SNHLY, CDR2 FYNNEI. The CDR3 consists of 15 residues. V was shortened by 10 bases and J by 5 bases, with 20 bases between the two germline ends. DNA of the CDR3: TGTGCCATCCTACGGTGGGGGAGTTCCAATGAAAAACTGTTTTTT. It translates to CAILRWGSSNEKLFF.

This chain uses TRBV5-8 with TRBJ1-5, with unresolved D. Between the trimmed V and J ends, which lost 4 bases and 5 bases, there was a span of 10 bases. Germline CDR1 and CDR2: SGHTS and YDEGEE. The length of the CDR3 is 13 residues. The CDR3 region is CASSPDVYQPQHF. The DNA of the CDR3 is TGTGCCAGCAGCCCGGACGTTTATCAGCCCCAGCATTTT.

This clone was detected a few times. The chain uses TRBV19 and TRBJ1-5; D ambiguous. The CDR3 runs to 13 residues. Germline assignment: CDR1 LNHDA and CDR2 SQIVND (reference sequence). Trimming stripped 5 bases from V and 5 bases from J, with 10 bases between. The CDR3 region has the DNA TGTGCCAGTAGTTTACTCGTGGATCAGCCCCAGCATTTT. Its translation is CASSLLVDQPQHF.

The chain employs TRBV5-6 and TRBJ1-2; D is possibly TRBD1 (5 bases). V dropped 0 bases and J dropped 4 bases, with 13 bases sitting between them. The CDR3 totals 15 residues. In germline, CDR1 is SGHDT, CDR2 YYEEEE. CDR3 loop: CASSLDSQGGYGYTF. In nucleotides, the CDR3 is TGTGCCAGCAGCTTGGATTCTCAGGGTGGCTATGGCTACACCTTC. The whole variable domain, remainder taken from reference TRBV5-6 and TRBJ1-2, is DAGVTQSPTHLIKTRGQQVTLRCSPKSGHDTVSWYQQALGQGPQFIFQYYEEEERQRGNFPDRFSGHQFPNYSSELNVNALLLGDSALYLCASSLDSQGGYGYTFGSGTRLTVV.

The rearrangement uses TRBV6-4 and TRBJ2-3; D unclear. V dropped 3 bases and J dropped 2 bases, with 6 bases sitting between them. Looked up from germline, CDR1 is MRHNA and CDR2 is SNTAGT. The CDR3 sequence is 13 residues long. The CDR3 bases are TGTGCCAGCAGTGAAGAGATCACAGATACGCAGTATTTT. Its protein product is CASSEEITDTQYF.

V is TRBV5-4 and J is TRBJ2-5; D remains ambiguous. CDR3 length: 16 residues. Trimming pared 0 bases from V and 0 bases from J, leaving 12 bases between. Germline assignment: CDR1 SGHNT and CDR2 YYREEE (reference sequence). CDR3 in amino acids: CASSLDPLGYQETQYF. CDR3 nucleotide sequence: TGTGCCAGCAGCTTGGACCCCTTGGGGTACCAAGAGACCCAGTACTTC.

V gene TRBV7-9 combines with J gene TRBJ1-3, with 8 bases aligning to TRBD1. The CDR3 length is 15 residues. V lost 4 bases, J lost 0 bases, and 2 bases stayed unmatched. The germline V gene encodes CDR1 SEHNR and CDR2 FQNEAQ (reference sequence). Written as DNA, the CDR3 is TGTGCCAGCAGCTCAACAGGGGGCTCTGGAAACACCATATATTTT. As protein: CASSSTGGSGNTIYF.

The chain has TRBV27 and TRBJ1-6; unclear D gene. V dropped 1 base and J dropped 8 bases, with 6 bases sitting between them. CDR1 is MNHEY, CDR2 SMNVEV, per germline (reference sequence). The CDR3 runs 13 residues. CDR3 sequence (DNA): TGTGCCAGCAGTTTATTATACGATTCACCCCTCCACTTT. It yields the protein CASSLLYDSPLHF.

The rearrangement uses TRBV6-1 and TRBJ1-5; TRBD1 is a possible D gene (5 bases). The V end lost 0 bases, the J end lost 4 bases, and 13 bases lay between the germline ends. The germline CDR1 and CDR2 sequences are MNHNS and SASEGT. CDR3 size: 16 residues. In nucleotides, the CDR3 is TGTGCCAGCAGTGAAGCCGGAGGGGCCAGGAATCAGCCCCAGCATTTT. Its protein product is CASSEAGGARNQPQHF.

This chain uses TRBV27 with TRBJ1-4; possible D gene TRBD1, 6 bases. Germline V gene lookup returns CDR1 MNHEY and CDR2 SMNVEV (reference sequence). The CDR3 loop spans 14 amino acids. V was trimmed by 8 bases and J by 8 bases, leaving 18 bases between them. The CDR3 DNA reads TGTGCCAGCGGTAAGGGGGGCGTTGGGGAAAAACTGTTTTTT. Its protein product is CASGKGGVGEKLFF.

This clone was counted a single time. J is TRBJ1-5 and V is TRBV5-8; perhaps TRBD1 as D (6 bases). Trimming removed 2 bases from V and 15 bases from J, with 18 bases in between. The CDR3 extends over 13 amino acids. Germline values: CDR1 SGHTS, CDR2 YDEGEE. The CDR3 reads CASSFRQGLGVHF. DNA of the CDR3: TGTGCCAGCAGCTTCCGGCAGGGGCTTGGGGTGCATTTT.

The genes are TRBV5-6 and TRBJ2-7, with TRBD1 matching 9 bases. Germline V lookup: CDR1 SGHDT, CDR2 YYEEEE. V shed 0 bases, J shed 2 bases, and the junction held 6 bases outside the gene matches. CDR3 length: 16 amino acids. This chain's CDR3 is CASSLAPGQGTYEQYF. The CDR3 nucleotides read TGTGCCAGCAGCTTGGCTCCGGGACAGGGAACCTACGAGCAGTACTTC.

The rearrangement links TRBV5-1 to TRBJ2-3; D is undetermined. The CDR3 loop spans 13 amino acids. Trimming removed 4 bases from V and 0 bases from J, with 6 bases in between. Germline V gives CDR1 SGHRS, CDR2 YFSETQ. The CDR3 here is CASSEPSTDTQYF. The CDR3 nucleotides read TGCGCCAGCAGCGAGCCTAGCACAGATACGCAGTATTTT.